The rows below give T cell receptor beta chains drawn from one sample of a study of blood T cells in healthy people across ages. TCRdb processed the 5' RACE reads anew with MiXCR; each CDR3 protein has one entry. The repertoire has roughly 1.9 million distinct CDR3 sequences, approximately 39% of them found once; the top ten carry about 21%. Sequenced sample: blood. The origin of the receptors is a human donor in good health. Both conserved end residues are part of each CDR3. The D gene is left open where the match is weak. Expanded clones get a size class; other rows say once, few or many, or leave the size out.

j_call: TRBJ2-3
d_call: NA
cdr3_length: 16
clone_size: few
v_call: TRBV13
cdr3_aa: CASSSRSAGRRDTQYF
cdr3_nt: TGTGCCAGCAGCTCGCGATCGGCGGGGCGCCGGGATACGCAGTATTTT

j_call: TRBJ1-1
d_call: NA
cdr3_length: 10
clone_size: NA
v_call: TRBV7-9
cdr3_aa: CASSAIEAFF
cdr3_nt: TGTGCCAGCAGCGCGATTGAAGCTTTCTTT

j_call: TRBJ2-6
d_call: NA
cdr3_length: 13
clone_size: NA
v_call: TRBV6-2/TRBV6-3
cdr3_aa: CASSGGHVNVLTF
cdr3_nt: TGTGCCAGCAGTGGGGGACACGTCAACGTCCTGACTTTC

j_call: TRBJ1-1
d_call: NA
cdr3_length: 12
clone_size: few
v_call: TRBV29-1
cdr3_aa: CSVEEPGRGAFF
cdr3_nt: TGCAGCGTTGAAGAGCCAGGCAGGGGAGCTTTCTTT

j_call: TRBJ2-1
d_call: NA
cdr3_length: 18
clone_size: few
v_call: TRBV21-1
cdr3_aa: CASSKDLTGAPSYNEQFF
cdr3_nt: TGTGCCAGCAGCAAAGATCTGACGGGGGCCCCGTCCTACAATGAGCAGTTCTTC

j_call: TRBJ2-7
d_call: NA
cdr3_length: 13
clone_size: few
v_call: TRBV12-3/TRBV12-4
cdr3_aa: CASSFQHRYEQYF
cdr3_nt: TGTGCCAGCAGTTTTCAGCACCGCTACGAGCAGTACTTC

j_call: TRBJ1-2
d_call: TRBD1
cdr3_length: 13
clone_size: NA
v_call: TRBV29-1
cdr3_aa: CSVGAGQGDGYTF
cdr3_nt: TGCAGCGTTGGAGCTGGACAGGGGGATGGCTACACCTTC

j_call: TRBJ2-4
d_call: NA
cdr3_length: 15
clone_size: NA
v_call: TRBV7-2
cdr3_aa: CASSLSLLAKNIRYF
cdr3_nt: TGTGCCAGCAGCTTGAGCTTACTAGCCAAAAACATTCGGTACTTC

j_call: TRBJ2-3
d_call: NA
cdr3_length: 15
clone_size: few
v_call: TRBV12-3/TRBV12-4
cdr3_aa: CASSRSGTNTDTQYF
cdr3_nt: TGTGCCAGCAGTCGAAGCGGGACAAACACAGATACGCAGTATTTT

j_call: TRBJ2-3
d_call: NA
cdr3_length: 15
clone_size: NA
v_call: TRBV18
cdr3_aa: CASSPRLRSTDTQYF
cdr3_nt: TGCGCCAGCTCACCCCGGCTCCGAAGCACAGATACGCAGTATTTT

j_call: TRBJ2-1
d_call: NA
cdr3_length: 15
clone_size: NA
v_call: TRBV7-9
cdr3_aa: CASISPRESYNEQFF
cdr3_nt: TGTGCCAGCATCTCCCCCAGGGAGTCCTACAATGAGCAGTTCTTC

j_call: TRBJ1-3
d_call: NA
cdr3_length: 13
clone_size: NA
v_call: TRBV2
cdr3_aa: CASSRGSGNTIYF
cdr3_nt: TGTGCCTCCTCCCGGGGCTCTGGAAACACCATATATTTT

j_call: TRBJ2-1
d_call: NA
cdr3_length: 14
clone_size: few
v_call: TRBV7-9
cdr3_aa: CASSLDTLRHEQFF
cdr3_nt: TGTGCCAGCAGCTTAGATACTCTCAGGCATGAGCAGTTCTTC

j_call: TRBJ1-2
d_call: NA
cdr3_length: 13
clone_size: few
v_call: TRBV5-1
cdr3_aa: CASSLEAAIDYTF
cdr3_nt: TGCGCCAGCAGCTTGGAGGCAGCTATCGACTACACCTTC

j_call: TRBJ2-3
d_call: NA
cdr3_length: 14
clone_size: NA
v_call: TRBV7-2
cdr3_aa: CASSPSRGPVGQYF
cdr3_nt: TGTGCCAGCAGCCCCTCGCGGGGGCCGGTCGGGCAGTATTTT

j_call: TRBJ1-4
d_call: NA
cdr3_length: 14
clone_size: NA
v_call: TRBV6-5
cdr3_aa: CASSRGTTNEKLFF
cdr3_nt: TGTGCCAGCAGTAGGGGGACAACTAATGAAAAACTGTTTTTT

j_call: TRBJ2-7
d_call: NA
cdr3_length: 14
clone_size: many
v_call: TRBV12-3/TRBV12-4
cdr3_aa: CASSFPGEISEQYF
cdr3_nt: TGTGCCAGCAGTTTCCCGGGGGAGATTTCAGAGCAGTACTTC

j_call: TRBJ1-2
d_call: TRBD1
cdr3_length: 14
clone_size: NA
v_call: TRBV6-2/TRBV6-3
cdr3_aa: CASRRPGGALGYTF
cdr3_nt: TGTGCCAGCAGACGACCAGGGGGCGCGTTAGGCTACACCTTC

j_call: TRBJ2-3
d_call: TRBD1
cdr3_length: 14
clone_size: NA
v_call: TRBV20-1
cdr3_aa: CSAIRQGITDTQYF
cdr3_nt: TGCAGTGCTATACGACAGGGAATCACAGATACGCAGTATTTT

j_call: TRBJ2-5
d_call: TRBD1
cdr3_length: 17
clone_size: NA
v_call: TRBV15
cdr3_aa: CATSRDQSDRVEETQYF
cdr3_nt: TGTGCCACCAGCAGAGATCAATCAGACAGGGTGGAAGAGACCCAGTACTTC

j_call: TRBJ2-2
d_call: TRBD1
cdr3_length: 14
clone_size: NA
v_call: TRBV5-1
cdr3_aa: CASSRDRGNGELFF
cdr3_nt: TGCGCCAGCAGCCGGGACAGGGGAAACGGGGAGCTGTTTTTT

j_call: TRBJ2-1
d_call: NA
cdr3_length: 17
clone_size: NA
v_call: TRBV29-1
cdr3_aa: CSVEGPTGGEWRDEQFF
cdr3_nt: TGCAGCGTTGAAGGCCCGACTGGCGGAGAGTGGAGGGATGAGCAGTTCTTC

j_call: TRBJ1-1
d_call: NA
cdr3_length: 15
clone_size: NA
v_call: TRBV11-2
cdr3_aa: CASSLRVGAWTEAFF
cdr3_nt: TGTGCCAGCAGTTTACGGGTGGGCGCCTGGACTGAAGCTTTCTTT

j_call: TRBJ1-2
d_call: NA
cdr3_length: 13
clone_size: few
v_call: TRBV29-1
cdr3_aa: CSVVRGLDYGYTF
cdr3_nt: TGCAGCGTTGTTAGAGGGCTCGACTATGGCTACACCTTC

j_call: TRBJ2-7
d_call: NA
cdr3_length: 16
clone_size: few
v_call: TRBV4-2
cdr3_aa: CASSQELPGLSYEQYF
cdr3_nt: TGTGCCAGCAGCCAAGAGCTCCCGGGACTGAGCTACGAGCAGTACTTC

j_call: TRBJ2-1
d_call: NA
cdr3_length: 10
clone_size: few
v_call: TRBV29-1
cdr3_aa: CSVEHPEQFF
cdr3_nt: TGCAGCGTTGAGCACCCTGAGCAGTTCTTC

j_call: TRBJ1-1
d_call: NA
cdr3_length: 13
clone_size: once
v_call: TRBV4-2
cdr3_aa: CASVDGRTTEAFF
cdr3_nt: TGTGCCAGTGTGGACGGCCGAACCACTGAAGCTTTCTTT

j_call: TRBJ2-3
d_call: TRBD2
cdr3_length: 14
clone_size: NA
v_call: TRBV2
cdr3_aa: CASRKLARVDTQYF
cdr3_nt: TGTGCCAGCAGAAAACTAGCGCGGGTAGATACGCAGTATTTT

j_call: TRBJ1-1
d_call: NA
cdr3_length: 13
clone_size: NA
v_call: TRBV5-1
cdr3_aa: CASTVGENTEAFF
cdr3_nt: TGCGCCAGCACTGTGGGCGAGAACACTGAAGCTTTCTTT

j_call: TRBJ1-5
d_call: NA
cdr3_length: 13
clone_size: NA
v_call: TRBV3-1
cdr3_aa: CASSQDVFLPQHF
cdr3_nt: TGTGCCAGCAGCCAAGACGTCTTCTTGCCCCAGCATTTT

j_call: TRBJ2-5
d_call: TRBD2
cdr3_length: 14
clone_size: NA
v_call: TRBV29-1
cdr3_aa: CSVGLASVGETQYF
cdr3_nt: TGCAGCGTTGGACTAGCGAGCGTAGGGGAGACCCAGTACTTC

j_call: TRBJ2-1
d_call: TRBD1
cdr3_length: 16
clone_size: many
v_call: TRBV6-2/TRBV6-3
cdr3_aa: CASSPTGQGDVNEQFF
cdr3_nt: TGTGCCAGCAGTCCAACGGGACAGGGCGATGTCAATGAGCAGTTCTTC

j_call: TRBJ1-1
d_call: TRBD1
cdr3_length: 15
clone_size: few
v_call: TRBV13
cdr3_aa: CASSPRGQGNTEAFF
cdr3_nt: TGTGCCAGCAGCCCGCGAGGACAGGGGAACACTGAAGCTTTCTTT

j_call: TRBJ2-7
d_call: NA
cdr3_length: 12
clone_size: NA
v_call: TRBV2
cdr3_aa: CASTKGGYEQYF
cdr3_nt: TGTGCCAGCACTAAGGGGGGCTACGAGCAGTACTTC

j_call: TRBJ2-5
d_call: NA
cdr3_length: 13
clone_size: NA
v_call: TRBV6-2/TRBV6-3
cdr3_aa: CASSSRGPGTQYF
cdr3_nt: TGTGCCAGCAGTTCCAGGGGCCCCGGGACCCAGTACTTC

j_call: TRBJ1-2
d_call: NA
cdr3_length: 16
clone_size: NA
v_call: TRBV2
cdr3_aa: CASSEAPYRDSGGCTF
cdr3_nt: TGTGCCAGCAGTGAAGCGCCTTACCGTGATTCGGGAGGCTGCACCTTC

j_call: TRBJ2-4
d_call: NA
cdr3_length: 11
clone_size: NA
v_call: TRBV12-3/TRBV12-4
cdr3_aa: CASSYTEDQYF
cdr3_nt: TGTGCCAGCAGTTATACAGAGGACCAGTACTTC

j_call: TRBJ1-1
d_call: NA
cdr3_length: 15
clone_size: NA
v_call: TRBV15
cdr3_aa: CATSGGGFGRNEAFF
cdr3_nt: TGTGCCACCAGCGGAGGGGGGTTCGGGAGGAATGAAGCTTTCTTT

j_call: TRBJ2-4
d_call: TRBD2
cdr3_length: 15
clone_size: NA
v_call: TRBV28
cdr3_aa: CASSPPSGGLNIQYF
cdr3_nt: TGTGCCAGCAGCCCTCCTAGCGGGGGGTTAAACATTCAGTACTTC

j_call: TRBJ1-2
d_call: NA
cdr3_length: 15
clone_size: few
v_call: TRBV7-9
cdr3_aa: CASSLAPGKIYGYTF
cdr3_nt: TGTGCCAGCAGCTTAGCTCCAGGGAAGATCTATGGCTACACCTTC

j_call: TRBJ2-7
d_call: NA
cdr3_length: 15
clone_size: NA
v_call: TRBV20-1
cdr3_aa: CSASPQVGGPYEQYF
cdr3_nt: TGCAGTGCTAGTCCACAGGTCGGGGGCCCCTACGAGCAGTACTTC